This is a list of T cell receptor beta chains from one sample in a study of T-cell reconstitution after alpha-beta-depleted transplantation in children. MiXCR, applied by TCRdb to the PCR reads, yields one record per CDR3 protein. This sample has approximately 350,000 distinct CDR3 sequences, with roughly 15% found just once. The sample here was PBMCs, taken from the stem cell graft. These receptors were taken from a human donor who donated a stem cell graft to a child with Fanconi anemia. Each CDR3 is given with its conserved first and last residue. The order of the fields is clone size, J gene, V gene, D gene, CDR3 DNA, CDR3 protein. D genes are given only for firm matches. Clone size is given for some rows only: seen once, a few or many times, or a class if the clone is expanded.

many | TRBJ2-3 | TRBV5-1 | - | TGCGCCAGCAGCTTGGACCCCGGGAACACAGATACGCAGTATTTT | CASSLDPGNTDTQYF
few | TRBJ1-3 | TRBV7-6 | TRBD1 | TGTGCCAGCAGCTTAGCGGAAGTTCCGACAGGGACTTCTGGAAACACCATATATTTT | CASSLAEVPTGTSGNTIYF
many | TRBJ2-3 | TRBV12-3/TRBV12-4 | TRBD2 | TGTGCCAGCAGTTTTAGCGGGGCCACAGATACGCAGTATTTT | CASSFSGATDTQYF
many | TRBJ1-1 | TRBV29-1 | TRBD1 | TGCAGCGTCGGAGGGACAGGGGGCATCGGAGCTTTCTTT | CSVGGTGGIGAFF
- | TRBJ1-1 | TRBV6-6 | TRBD1 | TGTGCCAGCAGCCCCCAGGGGGAAGCTGAAGCTTTCTTT | CASSPQGEAEAFF
few | TRBJ2-2 | TRBV5-1 | TRBD1 | TGCGCCAGCAGCTTGGAAGGGGGACAGTTAACCGGGGAGCTGTTTTTT | CASSLEGGQLTGELFF
- | TRBJ2-1 | TRBV11-2 | TRBD2 | TGTGCCAGCAGCTTTATAGCGGGAAGCTCCTACAATGAGCAGTTCTTC | CASSFIAGSSYNEQFF
- | TRBJ1-1 | TRBV4-3 | - | TGCGCCAGCAGCCAAGAGGGGATAATGAACACTGAAGCTTTCTTT | CASSQEGIMNTEAFF
- | TRBJ2-2 | TRBV7-2 | TRBD1 | TGTGCCAGCAGCCGAAACAGGGGTAACACCGGGGAGCTGTTTTTT | CASSRNRGNTGELFF
- | TRBJ2-3 | TRBV7-9 | TRBD1 | TGTGCCAGCAGCTTAGAGGGACAGACAGATACGCAGTATTTT | CASSLEGQTDTQYF
few | TRBJ2-3 | TRBV9 | TRBD1 | TGTGCCAGCAGCCCCAGAGGGGACAGGGGGATTACAGATACGCAGTATTTT | CASSPRGDRGITDTQYF
- | TRBJ2-7 | TRBV5-1 | - | TGCGCCAGCAGCCCCAGCCCAGGGGAAAACGACGAGCAGTACTTC | CASSPSPGENDEQYF
many | TRBJ2-7 | TRBV29-1 | TRBD1 | TGCAGCGTTGAATCGAGGACAGGGGGTTACGAGCAGTACTTC | CSVESRTGGYEQYF
few | TRBJ2-5 | TRBV5-6 | - | TGTGCCAGCAGCTTGGGTTCGAGGGGCGGCCAAGAGACCCAGTACTTC | CASSLGSRGGQETQYF
- | TRBJ2-3 | TRBV3-1 | - | TGTGCCAGCAGCCAGCAGGGAAGTCATACAGATACGCAGTATTTT | CASSQQGSHTDTQYF
many | TRBJ2-3 | TRBV5-1 | - | TGCGCCAGCAGCTTGGGCTCGGCGCTCGATACGCAGTATTTT | CASSLGSALDTQYF
many | TRBJ2-1 | TRBV15 | - | TGTGCCACCAGCAGGGGCGGAAACAATGAGCAGTTCTTC | CATSRGGNNEQFF
- | TRBJ1-1 | TRBV19 | - | TGTGCCAGTAGTATTTCCAGGGACCACACTGAAGCTTTCTTT | CASSISRDHTEAFF
few | TRBJ2-3 | TRBV14 | TRBD2 | TGTGCCAGCAGCCAAAGTAGGAGCGGGGGGGCCCGGTCGGATACGCAGTATTTT | CASSQSRSGGARSDTQYF
many | TRBJ2-3 | TRBV5-1 | - | TGCGCCAGCAGCCCCCCGACGTATACGCAGTATTTT | CASSPPTYTQYF
few | TRBJ2-2 | TRBV6-2/TRBV6-3 | - | TGTGCCAGCAGTTACCCCGGACCCAGCTGGATAAGTAACACCGGGGAGCTGTTTTTT | CASSYPGPSWISNTGELFF
many | TRBJ2-7 | TRBV7-2 | - | TGTGCCAGCAGCTTAGATCGGCAGGGACTCCTTAACGAGCAGTACTTC | CASSLDRQGLLNEQYF
- | TRBJ2-4 | TRBV7-3 | - | TGTGCCAGCAGCTTAACGGTACAGGGTGCGTGGCACTTC | CASSLTVQGAWHF
- | TRBJ2-3 | TRBV12-3/TRBV12-4 | - | TGTGCCAGCAGTTTTACGTCTGGGGGGAATACGCAGTATTTT | CASSFTSGGNTQYF
few | TRBJ2-3 | TRBV6-1 | TRBD2 | TGTGCCAGCAGGAAAGCGGGGGGATCAGATACGCAGTATTTT | CASRKAGGSDTQYF
- | TRBJ1-3 | TRBV4-2 | - | TGTGCCAGCAGCCAAGATAAGGGGCGGAATGGAAACACCATATATTTT | CASSQDKGRNGNTIYF
few | TRBJ2-5 | TRBV5-1 | - | TGCGCCAGCAGCTTGGGTGGATATAAAGAGACCCAGTACTTC | CASSLGGYKETQYF
few | TRBJ1-5 | TRBV20-1 | - | TGCAGTGCGAGGGGGAGAAGCAATCAGCCCCAGCATTTT | CSARGRSNQPQHF
- | TRBJ1-4 | TRBV5-1 | TRBD1 | TGCGCCAGCAGACTAACAGGGGGCGTTGAAAAACTGTTTTTT | CASRLTGGVEKLFF
- | TRBJ2-2 | TRBV10-2 | - | TGCGCCAGCATGAACACCGGGGAGCTGTTTTTT | CASMNTGELFF
few | TRBJ1-2 | TRBV3-1 | TRBD1 | TGTGCCAGCAGCCTCGGACAGGGGGCCAGTGTTAACTATGGCTACACCTTC | CASSLGQGASVNYGYTF
- | TRBJ1-2 | TRBV29-1 | - | TGCAGCGTTTCGACAGACAACTATGGCTACACCTTC | CSVSTDNYGYTF
- | TRBJ1-5 | TRBV20-1 | - | TGCAGTGCTAGAGATGGGGGGTTATATGGCAATCAGCCCCAGCATTTT | CSARDGGLYGNQPQHF
many | TRBJ2-7 | TRBV6-5 | TRBD2 | TGTGCCAGCAGTTACGGGGGGGAGTACGAGCAGTACTTC | CASSYGGEYEQYF
many | TRBJ2-1 | TRBV7-6 | - | TGTGCCAGCAGCTTAAATGACAATGAGCAGTTCTTC | CASSLNDNEQFF
- | TRBJ2-3 | TRBV7-2 | TRBD1 | TGTGCCAGCGGCCTACAGGGGGCCCCAGATACGCAGTATTTT | CASGLQGAPDTQYF
- | TRBJ1-6 | TRBV5-1 | TRBD1 | TGCGCCAGCAGCTACCGGACAGGGAATAATTCACCCCTCCACTTT | CASSYRTGNNSPLHF
many | TRBJ2-7 | TRBV29-1 | - | TGCAGCGTTGGTGTGGAAGATTCTTTACGAGAGCAGTACTTC | CSVGVEDSLREQYF
many | TRBJ1-1 | TRBV7-9 | - | TGTGCCAGCAGGACAAGCGCCGACACTGAAGCTTTCTTT | CASRTSADTEAFF
- | TRBJ2-1 | TRBV10-2 | TRBD2 | TGCGCCAGCAAGACTAGCGGCAACAATGAGCAGTTCTTC | CASKTSGNNEQFF
many | TRBJ2-5 | TRBV6-5 | - | TGTGCCGGCCGCCGGGACCATGGGGAGACCCAGTACTTC | CAGRRDHGETQYF
few | TRBJ1-1 | TRBV29-1 | TRBD1 | TGCAGCGTTGCCTCCGGGACAGGGAGGGAAGCTTTCTTT | CSVASGTGREAFF